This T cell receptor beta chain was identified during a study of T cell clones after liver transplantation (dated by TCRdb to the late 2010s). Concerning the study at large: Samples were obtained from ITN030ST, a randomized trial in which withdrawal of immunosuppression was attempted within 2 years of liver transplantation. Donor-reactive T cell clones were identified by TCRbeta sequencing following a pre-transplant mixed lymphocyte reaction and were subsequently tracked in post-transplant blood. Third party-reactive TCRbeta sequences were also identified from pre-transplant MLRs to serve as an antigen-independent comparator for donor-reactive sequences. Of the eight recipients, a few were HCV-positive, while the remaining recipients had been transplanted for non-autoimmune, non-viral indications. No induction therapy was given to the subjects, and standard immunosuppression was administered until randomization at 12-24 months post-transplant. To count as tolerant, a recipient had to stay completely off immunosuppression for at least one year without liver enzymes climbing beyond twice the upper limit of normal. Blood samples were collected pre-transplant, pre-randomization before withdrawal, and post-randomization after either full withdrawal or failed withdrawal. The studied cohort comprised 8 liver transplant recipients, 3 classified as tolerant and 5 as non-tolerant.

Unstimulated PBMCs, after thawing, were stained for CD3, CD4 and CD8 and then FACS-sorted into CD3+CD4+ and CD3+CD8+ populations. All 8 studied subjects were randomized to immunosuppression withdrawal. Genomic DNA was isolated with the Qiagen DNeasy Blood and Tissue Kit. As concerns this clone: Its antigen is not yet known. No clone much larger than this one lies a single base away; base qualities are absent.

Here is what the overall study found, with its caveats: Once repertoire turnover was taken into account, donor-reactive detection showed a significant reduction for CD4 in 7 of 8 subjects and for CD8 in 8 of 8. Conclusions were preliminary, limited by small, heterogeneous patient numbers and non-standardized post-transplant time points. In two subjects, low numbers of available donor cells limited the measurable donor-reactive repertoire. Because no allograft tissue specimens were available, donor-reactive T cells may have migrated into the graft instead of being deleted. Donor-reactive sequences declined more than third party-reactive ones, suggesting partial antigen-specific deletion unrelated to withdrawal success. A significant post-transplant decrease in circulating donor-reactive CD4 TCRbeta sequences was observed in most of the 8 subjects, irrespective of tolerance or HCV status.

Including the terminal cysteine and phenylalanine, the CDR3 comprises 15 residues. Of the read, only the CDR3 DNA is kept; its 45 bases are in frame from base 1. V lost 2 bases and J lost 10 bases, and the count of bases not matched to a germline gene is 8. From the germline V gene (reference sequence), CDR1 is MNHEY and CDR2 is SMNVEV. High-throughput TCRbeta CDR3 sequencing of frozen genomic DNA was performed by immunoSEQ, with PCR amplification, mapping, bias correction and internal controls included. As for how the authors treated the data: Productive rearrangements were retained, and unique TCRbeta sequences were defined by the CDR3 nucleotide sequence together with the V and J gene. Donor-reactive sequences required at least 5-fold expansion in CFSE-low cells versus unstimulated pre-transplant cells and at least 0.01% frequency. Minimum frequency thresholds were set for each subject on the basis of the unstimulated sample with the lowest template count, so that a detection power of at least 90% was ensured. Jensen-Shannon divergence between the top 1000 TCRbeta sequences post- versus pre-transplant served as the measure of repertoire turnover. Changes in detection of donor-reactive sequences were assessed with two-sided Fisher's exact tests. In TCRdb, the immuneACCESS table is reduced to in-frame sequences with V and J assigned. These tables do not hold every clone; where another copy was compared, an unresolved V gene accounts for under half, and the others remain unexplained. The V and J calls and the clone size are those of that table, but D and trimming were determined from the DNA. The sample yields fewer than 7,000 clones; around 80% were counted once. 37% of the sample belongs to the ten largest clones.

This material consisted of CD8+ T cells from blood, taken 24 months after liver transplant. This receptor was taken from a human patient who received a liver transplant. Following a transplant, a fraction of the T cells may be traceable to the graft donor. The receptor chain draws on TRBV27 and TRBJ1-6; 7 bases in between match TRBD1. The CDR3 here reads CASSLDAQGSSPLHF. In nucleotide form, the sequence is TGTGCCAGCAGTTTAGATGCACAGGGGAGCTCACCCCTCCACTTT.